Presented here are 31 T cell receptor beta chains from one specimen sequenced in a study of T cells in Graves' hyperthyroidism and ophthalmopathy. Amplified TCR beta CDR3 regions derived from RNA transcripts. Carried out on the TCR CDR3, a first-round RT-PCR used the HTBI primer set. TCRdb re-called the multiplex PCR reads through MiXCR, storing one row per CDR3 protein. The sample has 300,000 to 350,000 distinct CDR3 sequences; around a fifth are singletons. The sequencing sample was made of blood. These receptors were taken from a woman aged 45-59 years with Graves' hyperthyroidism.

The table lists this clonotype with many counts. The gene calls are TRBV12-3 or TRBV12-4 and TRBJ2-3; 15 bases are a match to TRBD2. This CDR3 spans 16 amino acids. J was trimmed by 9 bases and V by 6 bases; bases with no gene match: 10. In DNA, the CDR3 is TGTGCCAGCAGCTCTCCCGGACTAGCGGGAGGGTGGACGCAGTATTTT. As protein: CASSSPGLAGGWTQYF.

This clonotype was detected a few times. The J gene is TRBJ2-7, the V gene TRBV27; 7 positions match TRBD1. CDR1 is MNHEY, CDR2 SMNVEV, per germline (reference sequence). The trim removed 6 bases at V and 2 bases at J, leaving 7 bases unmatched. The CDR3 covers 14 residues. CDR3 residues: CASRIRQGTYEQYF. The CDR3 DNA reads TGTGCCAGCAGGATTAGACAGGGAACCTACGAGCAGTACTTC.

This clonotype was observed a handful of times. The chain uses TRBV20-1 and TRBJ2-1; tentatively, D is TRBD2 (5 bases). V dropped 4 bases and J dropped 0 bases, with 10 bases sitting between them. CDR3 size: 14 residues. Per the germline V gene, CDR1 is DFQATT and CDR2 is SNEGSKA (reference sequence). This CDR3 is CSAIRRSSYNEQFF. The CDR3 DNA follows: TGCAGTGCTATCCGGAGGAGCTCCTACAATGAGCAGTTCTTC.

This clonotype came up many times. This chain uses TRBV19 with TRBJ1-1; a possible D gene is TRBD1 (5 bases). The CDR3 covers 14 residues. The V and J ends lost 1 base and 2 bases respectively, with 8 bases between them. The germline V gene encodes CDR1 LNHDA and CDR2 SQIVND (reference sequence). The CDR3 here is CASSIGQFNTEAFF. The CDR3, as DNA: TGTGCCAGTAGTATAGGACAGTTTAACACTGAAGCTTTCTTT.

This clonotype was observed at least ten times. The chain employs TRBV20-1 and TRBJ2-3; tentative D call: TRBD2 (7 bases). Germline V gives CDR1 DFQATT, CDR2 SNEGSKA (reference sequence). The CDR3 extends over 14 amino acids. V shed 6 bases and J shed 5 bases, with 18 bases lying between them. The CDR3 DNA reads TGCAGTGCCTTGGGCGGGGGCCCTCTAGATACGCAGTATTTT. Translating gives CSALGGGPLDTQYF.

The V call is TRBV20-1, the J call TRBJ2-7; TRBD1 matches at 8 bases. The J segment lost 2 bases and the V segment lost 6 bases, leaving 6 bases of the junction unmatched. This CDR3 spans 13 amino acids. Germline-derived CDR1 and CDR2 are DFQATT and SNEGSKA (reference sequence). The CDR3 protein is CSATDRAAYEQYF. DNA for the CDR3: TGCAGTGCGACGGACAGGGCGGCCTACGAGCAGTACTTC.

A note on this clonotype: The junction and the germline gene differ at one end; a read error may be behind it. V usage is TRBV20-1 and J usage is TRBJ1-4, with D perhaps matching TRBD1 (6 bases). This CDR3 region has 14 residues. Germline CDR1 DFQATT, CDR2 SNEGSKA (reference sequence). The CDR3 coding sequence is TGCAGTGCTGCAGGACAGTCCTCTAATGACAAACTGTTTTTT. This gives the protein CSAAGQSSNDKLFF.

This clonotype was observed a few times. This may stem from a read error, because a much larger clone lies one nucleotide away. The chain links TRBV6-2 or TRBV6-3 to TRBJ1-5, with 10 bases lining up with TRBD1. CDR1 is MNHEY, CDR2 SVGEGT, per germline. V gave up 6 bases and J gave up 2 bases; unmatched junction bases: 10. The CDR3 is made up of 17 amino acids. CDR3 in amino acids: CASRPLDRGLGNQPQHF. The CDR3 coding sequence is TGTGCCAGCAGACCGCTCGACAGGGGGCTGGGCAATCAGCCCCAGCATTTT.

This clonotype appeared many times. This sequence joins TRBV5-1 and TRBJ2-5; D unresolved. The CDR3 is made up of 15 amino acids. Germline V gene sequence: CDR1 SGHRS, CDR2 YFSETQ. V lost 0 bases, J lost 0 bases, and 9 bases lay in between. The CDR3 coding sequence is TGCGCCAGCAGCTTGGGTGCCCAGAACCAAGAGACCCAGTACTTC. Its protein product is CASSLGAQNQETQYF.

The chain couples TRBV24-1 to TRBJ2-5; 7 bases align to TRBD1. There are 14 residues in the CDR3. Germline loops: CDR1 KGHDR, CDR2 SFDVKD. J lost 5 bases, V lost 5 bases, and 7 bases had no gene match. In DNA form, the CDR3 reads TGTGCCACCAGTGTACCAGGGGGAAGGGAGACCCAGTACTTC. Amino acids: CATSVPGGRETQYF.

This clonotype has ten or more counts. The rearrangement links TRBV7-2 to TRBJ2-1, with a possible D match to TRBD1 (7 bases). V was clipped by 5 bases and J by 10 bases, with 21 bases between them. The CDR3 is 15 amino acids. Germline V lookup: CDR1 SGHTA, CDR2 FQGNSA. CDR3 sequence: CASSLRGVLYVEQFF. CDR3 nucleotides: TGTGCCAGCAGCCTCAGGGGGGTCCTATACGTGGAGCAGTTCTTC.

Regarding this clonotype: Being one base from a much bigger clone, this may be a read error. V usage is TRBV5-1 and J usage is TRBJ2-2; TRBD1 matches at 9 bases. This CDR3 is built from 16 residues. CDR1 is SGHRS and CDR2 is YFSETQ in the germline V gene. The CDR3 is CASSSWTGENTGELFF. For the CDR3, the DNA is TGTGCCAGCAGCTCCTGGACAGGGGAAAACACCGGGGAGCTGTTTTTT.

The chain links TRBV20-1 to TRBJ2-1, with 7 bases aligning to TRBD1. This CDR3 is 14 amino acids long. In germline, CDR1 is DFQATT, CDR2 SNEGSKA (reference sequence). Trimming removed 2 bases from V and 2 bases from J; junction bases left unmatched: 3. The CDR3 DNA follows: TGCAGTGCTAGAACAGGGGTTACCTACAATGAGCAGTTCTTC. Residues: CSARTGVTYNEQFF.

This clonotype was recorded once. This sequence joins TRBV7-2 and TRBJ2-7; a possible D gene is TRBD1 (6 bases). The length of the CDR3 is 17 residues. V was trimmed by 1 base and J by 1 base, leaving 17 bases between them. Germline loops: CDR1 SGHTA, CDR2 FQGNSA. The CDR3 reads CASSLGRDSRGSYEQYF. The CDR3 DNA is TGTGCCAGCAGCTTAGGTAGAGACAGCAGGGGATCCTACGAGCAGTACTTC.

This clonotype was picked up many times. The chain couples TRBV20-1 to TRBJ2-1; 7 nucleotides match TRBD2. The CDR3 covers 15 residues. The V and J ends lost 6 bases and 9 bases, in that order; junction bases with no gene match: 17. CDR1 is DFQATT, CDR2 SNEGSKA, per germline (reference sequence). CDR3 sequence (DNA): TGCAGTGCCCCACCGCTGGGAGGGCCCTGGGGTGAGCAGTTCTTC. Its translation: CSAPPLGGPWGEQFF.

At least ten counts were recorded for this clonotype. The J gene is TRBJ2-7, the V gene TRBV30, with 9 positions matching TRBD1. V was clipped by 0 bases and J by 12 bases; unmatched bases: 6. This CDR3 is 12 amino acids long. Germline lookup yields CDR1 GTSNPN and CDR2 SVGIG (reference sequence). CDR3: CAWSVHRGPPYF. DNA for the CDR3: TGTGCCTGGAGTGTCCACAGGGGGCCTCCGTACTTC.

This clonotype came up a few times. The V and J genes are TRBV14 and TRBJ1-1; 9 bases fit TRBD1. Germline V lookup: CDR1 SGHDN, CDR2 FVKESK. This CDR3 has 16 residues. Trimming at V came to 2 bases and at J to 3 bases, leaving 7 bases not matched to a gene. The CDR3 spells CASSQWGTGLDTEAFF. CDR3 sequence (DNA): TGTGCCAGCAGCCAATGGGGGACAGGGCTGGACACTGAAGCTTTCTTT.

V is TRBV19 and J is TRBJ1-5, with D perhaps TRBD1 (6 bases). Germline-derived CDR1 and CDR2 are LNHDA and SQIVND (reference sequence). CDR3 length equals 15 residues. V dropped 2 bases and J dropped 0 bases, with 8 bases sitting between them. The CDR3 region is CASSIIQGSNQPQHF. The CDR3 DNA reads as TGTGCCAGTAGTATAATACAGGGTAGCAATCAGCCCCAGCATTTT.

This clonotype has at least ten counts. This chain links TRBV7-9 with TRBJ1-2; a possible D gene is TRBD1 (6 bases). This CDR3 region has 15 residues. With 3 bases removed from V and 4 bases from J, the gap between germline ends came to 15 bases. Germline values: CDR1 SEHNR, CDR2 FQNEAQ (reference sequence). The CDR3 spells CASSLVTDSFYGYTF. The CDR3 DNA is TGTGCCAGCAGCTTGGTCACGGACAGTTTCTATGGCTACACCTTC.

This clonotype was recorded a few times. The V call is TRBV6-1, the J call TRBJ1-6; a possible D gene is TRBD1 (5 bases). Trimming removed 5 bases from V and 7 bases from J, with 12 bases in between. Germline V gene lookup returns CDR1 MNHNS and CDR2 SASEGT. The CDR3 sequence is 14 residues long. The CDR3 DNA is TGTGCCAGCAGTCAACTGGAGGGGAATTCACCCCTCCACTTT. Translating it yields CASSQLEGNSPLHF.

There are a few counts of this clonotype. The chain's CDR3 is CASSLPSREQYF. The CDR3, as DNA: TGTGCCAGCAGCTTGCCCAGTCGGGAGCAGTACTTC. V is TRBV5-6 and J is TRBJ2-7, with D unclear. Germline assignment: CDR1 SGHDT and CDR2 YYEEEE. This CDR3 has 12 amino acids. Trimming removed 1 base from V and 7 bases from J, with 9 bases in between.

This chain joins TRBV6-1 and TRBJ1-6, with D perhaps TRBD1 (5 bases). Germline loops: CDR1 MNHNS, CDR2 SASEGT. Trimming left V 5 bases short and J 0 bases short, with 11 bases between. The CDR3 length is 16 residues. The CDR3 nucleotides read TGTGCCAGCAGTATGACAGCGAGCTCCTATAATTCACCCCTCCACTTT. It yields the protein CASSMTASSYNSPLHF.

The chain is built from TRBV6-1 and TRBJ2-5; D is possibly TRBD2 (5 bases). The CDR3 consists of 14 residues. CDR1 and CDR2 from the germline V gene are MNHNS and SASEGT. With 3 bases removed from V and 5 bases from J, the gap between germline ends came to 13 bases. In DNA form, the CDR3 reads TGTGCCAGCAGTGAGAGTGAGGGCCGCGAGACCCAGTACTTC. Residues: CASSESEGRETQYF.

CDR3 DNA sequence: TGCAGCGTTGGGGGGAGGGGGGGAGGGGGATCGAGGGCTGAAGCTTTCTTT. Amino acid sequence: CSVGGRGGGGSRAEAFF. The chain joins TRBV29-1 to TRBJ1-1; D is possibly TRBD1 (6 bases). From germline, CDR1 is SQVTM and CDR2 ANQGSEA. V was shortened by 4 bases and J by 6 bases, with 27 bases between the two germline ends. CDR3 length: 17 amino acids.

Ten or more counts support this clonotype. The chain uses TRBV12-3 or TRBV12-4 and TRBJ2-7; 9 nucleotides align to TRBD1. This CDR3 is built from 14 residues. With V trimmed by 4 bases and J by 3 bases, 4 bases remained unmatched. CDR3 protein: CASSSSDRGYEQYF. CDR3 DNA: TGTGCCAGCAGTTCCTCGGACAGGGGCTACGAGCAGTACTTC.

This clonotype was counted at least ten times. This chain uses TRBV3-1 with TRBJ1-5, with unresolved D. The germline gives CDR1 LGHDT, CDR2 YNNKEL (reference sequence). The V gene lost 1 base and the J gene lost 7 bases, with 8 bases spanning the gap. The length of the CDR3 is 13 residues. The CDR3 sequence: CASSQVSSQPQHF. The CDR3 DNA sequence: TGTGCCAGCAGCCAAGTATCCTCCCAGCCCCAGCATTTT.

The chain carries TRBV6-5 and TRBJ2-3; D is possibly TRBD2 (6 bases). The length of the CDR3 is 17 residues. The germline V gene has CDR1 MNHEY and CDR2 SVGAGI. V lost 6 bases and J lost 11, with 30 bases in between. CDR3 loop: CASRGDSGTSFTPGQYF. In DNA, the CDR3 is TGTGCCAGCAGAGGGGACTCCGGGACGTCCTTCACGCCGGGGCAGTATTTT.

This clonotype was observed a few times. CDR3 nucleotides: TGTGCCAGCAGCGTAGATCCAGCCCTCTATGGCTACACCTTC. This codes for CASSVDPALYGYTF. The chain links TRBV9 to TRBJ1-2; no clear D. V dropped 0 bases and J dropped 4 bases, with 10 bases sitting between them. The CDR3 has 14 amino acids. CDR1 SGDLS and CDR2 YYNGEE come from the germline V gene.

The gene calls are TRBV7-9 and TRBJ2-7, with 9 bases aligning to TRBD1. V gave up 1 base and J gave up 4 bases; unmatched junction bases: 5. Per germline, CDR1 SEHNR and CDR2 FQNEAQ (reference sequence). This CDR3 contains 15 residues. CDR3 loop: CASSLGGQGIYEQYF. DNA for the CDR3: TGTGCCAGCAGCTTAGGGGGACAGGGTATATACGAGCAGTACTTC.

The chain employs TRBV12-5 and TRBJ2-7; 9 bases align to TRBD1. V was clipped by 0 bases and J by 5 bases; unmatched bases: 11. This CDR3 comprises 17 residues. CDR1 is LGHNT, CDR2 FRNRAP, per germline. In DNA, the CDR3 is TGTGCTAGTGGTTTGGTACCTTCCGGGACAGGGACTAACGAGCAGTACTTC. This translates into CASGLVPSGTGTNEQYF.

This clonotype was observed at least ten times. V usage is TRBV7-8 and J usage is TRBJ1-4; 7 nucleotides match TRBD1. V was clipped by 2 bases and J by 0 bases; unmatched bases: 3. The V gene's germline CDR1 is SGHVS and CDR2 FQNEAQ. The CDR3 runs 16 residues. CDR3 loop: CASSLRQGATNEKLFF. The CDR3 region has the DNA TGTGCCAGCAGCTTACGACAGGGCGCAACTAATGAAAAACTGTTTTTT.